This T cell receptor beta chain was found in a study of blood T cell repertoires in COVID-19. Study as a whole: Collection of acute and convalescent COVID-19 samples took place in the United States, Italy and Spain. PBMCs, B-cell-depleted T cells, or T cells were the source of the cDNA or gDNA that made up the material.

This CDR3 has 14 amino acids. Germline assignment: CDR1 SEHNR and CDR2 FQNEAQ (reference sequence). Unmatched junction bases numbered 4, after V lost 3 bases and J lost 4 bases. In the original processing: Amplification of reference gene primers provided the estimated nucleated cell counts. The data were produced by immunoSEQ multiplex PCR, yet TCRdb's version contains in-frame clones alone and is incomplete. From that table come the V and J calls and clone size; the DNA was used to work out D and trimming. The data contain 250,000 or so clones, just under 90% of them singletons. Enrolment of Seattle patients took place during active infection, and they were followed longitudinally.

The sequence was obtained from a young man with COVID-19, enrolled during active disease. The chain joins TRBV7-9 to TRBJ2-3, with 7 positions matching TRBD2. The specimen sequenced was peripheral blood. CDR3 sequence: CASSFLADPDTQYF. The CDR3 region has the DNA TGTGCCAGCAGCTTCCTAGCGGACCCAGATACGCAGTATTTT.